This is a list of T cell receptor beta chains from one sample in a study of T cells in Graves' hyperthyroidism and ophthalmopathy. TCRdb analysed the multiplex PCR reads with MiXCR anew, one entry per CDR3 protein. The profile covers some 700,000 distinct CDR3 sequences, with around 16% appearing a single time and around 15% taken by the ten largest. The sample consisted of blood. These receptors were collected from a man in his fifties with Graves' hyperthyroidism. Both conserved end residues are part of each CDR3. D genes are given only for firm matches. Not all rows give a size; the values are once, few, many and, for expanded clones, a class.

>TRBJ1-2|many|TRBD1|TRBV10-2
TGCGCCAGCAGTGAGGTGGGACAGGGGGCCTACACCTTC
CASSEVGQGAYTF
>TRBJ2-3|many|-|TRBV28
TGTGCCAGCAGTTCTGTACGGGAAATAACAGATACGCAGTATTTT
CASSSVREITDTQYF
>TRBJ2-7|many|TRBD1|TRBV5-1
TGCGCCAGCAGCTTGGAACAGGGGATCTACGAGCAGTACTTC
CASSLEQGIYEQYF
>TRBJ2-1|-|TRBD1|TRBV28
TGTGCCAGCAGTTCCTCCGGGACAGAAGACTACAATGAGCAGTTCTTC
CASSSSGTEDYNEQFF
>TRBJ2-1|few|TRBD2|TRBV10-3
TGTGCCATCATGCGGGAGGGGTACAATGAGCAGTTCTTC
CAIMREGYNEQFF
>TRBJ2-3|many|TRBD2|TRBV6-2/TRBV6-3
TGTGCCAGCAGTTACGCCAGGACATCTAGCGGATACAAGACAGATACGCAGTATTTT
CASSYARTSSGYKTDTQYF
>TRBJ2-3|many|TRBD2|TRBV18
TGTGCCAGCTCACCACCGGGACTAATAGGAGGCCCAGATACGCAGTATTTT
CASSPPGLIGGPDTQYF
>TRBJ1-5|-|-|TRBV5-1
TGCGCCAGCAGCCACAATCCCAATCAGCCCCAGCATTTT
CASSHNPNQPQHF
>TRBJ2-6|few|-|TRBV19
TGTGCCAGTAGTACCACGGGACGGAGCTCTGGGGCCAACGTCCTGACTTTC
CASSTTGRSSGANVLTF
>TRBJ1-6|few|-|TRBV10-3
TGTGCCATCAGTTCCGGACAGTCTAATTCACCCCTCCACTTT
CAISSGQSNSPLHF
>TRBJ1-1|few|-|TRBV27
TGTGCCAGCAGTTTCACGGGGCGGTCAACTGAAGCTTTCTTT
CASSFTGRSTEAFF
>TRBJ2-1|many|-|TRBV6-5
TGTGCCAGCAGTTACCGAGACAGCCTGTACGGCGAGCAGTTCTTC
CASSYRDSLYGEQFF
>TRBJ1-1|many|-|TRBV11-2
TGTGCCAGCAGCCTCGGCGCAGGGAGGGAAGCTTTCTTT
CASSLGAGREAFF
>TRBJ2-1|-|-|TRBV19
TGTGCCAGTAGTATAGACCGGGACGCACACAATGAGCAGTTCTTC
CASSIDRDAHNEQFF
>TRBJ2-1|many|TRBD2|TRBV24-1
TGTGCCACCAGTGATTGGACTAGCGGAACCTACAATGAGCAGTTCTTC
CATSDWTSGTYNEQFF
>TRBJ2-7|-|-|TRBV11-1
TGTGCCAGCAGCTTAAAGGGACAACGCGAGCAGTACTTC
CASSLKGQREQYF
>TRBJ1-5|many|TRBD1|TRBV2
TGTGCCAGCATGGTACAGGGGACACAGCCCCAGCATTTT
CASMVQGTQPQHF
>TRBJ2-7|few|-|TRBV4-1
TGCGCCAGCAGCCAGGAAGGGGGGACTAACTACGAGCAGTACTTC
CASSQEGGTNYEQYF
>TRBJ2-3|-|TRBD2|TRBV20-1
TGCAGTGCTTTACCAGCGGGAGGAGCAGATACGCAGTATTTT
CSALPAGGADTQYF
>TRBJ2-3|few|-|TRBV10-2
TGCGCCAGCAGTGAGTGGGCGAGCACAGATACGCAGTATTTT
CASSEWASTDTQYF
>TRBJ2-3|few|TRBD2|TRBV4-3
TGCGCCAGCAGCCAAGATCGCGGGAGGGATACGCAGTATTTT
CASSQDRGRDTQYF
>TRBJ1-1|-|-|TRBV29-1
TGCAGCGGCGTTTGGCAGATGAACACTGAAGCTTTCTTT
CSGVWQMNTEAFF
>TRBJ1-1|-|TRBD1|TRBV6-2/TRBV6-3
TGTGCCAGCAGTCAGGGGGACAGGGAGATTGCTGAAGCTTTCTTT
CASSQGDREIAEAFF
>TRBJ2-5|many|TRBD2|TRBV12-3/TRBV12-4
TGTGCCAGCAGTCCGGGACTAGCGGGAGCCCCAGAGACCCAGTACTTC
CASSPGLAGAPETQYF
>TRBJ2-1|-|-|TRBV5-1
TGCGCCAGCAGCTCGCTTCAAGCGGCAGAGTACAATGAGCAGTTCTTC
CASSSLQAAEYNEQFF
>TRBJ2-7|-|-|TRBV27
TGTGCCAGCAGTTTTGACGGCTCGAAGGTCTACGAGCAGTACTTC
CASSFDGSKVYEQYF